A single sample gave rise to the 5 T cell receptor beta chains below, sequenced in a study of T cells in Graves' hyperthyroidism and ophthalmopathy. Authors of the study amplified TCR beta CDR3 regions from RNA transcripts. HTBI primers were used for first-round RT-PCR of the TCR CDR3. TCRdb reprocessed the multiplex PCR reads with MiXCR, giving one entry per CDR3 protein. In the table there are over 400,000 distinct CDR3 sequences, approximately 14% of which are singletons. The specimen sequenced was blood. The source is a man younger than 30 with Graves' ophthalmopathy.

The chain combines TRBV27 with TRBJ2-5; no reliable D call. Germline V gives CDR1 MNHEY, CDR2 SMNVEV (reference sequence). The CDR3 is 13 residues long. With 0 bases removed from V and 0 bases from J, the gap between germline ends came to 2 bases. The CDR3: CASSLSYQETQYF. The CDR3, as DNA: TGTGCCAGCAGTTTATCGTACCAAGAGACCCAGTACTTC.

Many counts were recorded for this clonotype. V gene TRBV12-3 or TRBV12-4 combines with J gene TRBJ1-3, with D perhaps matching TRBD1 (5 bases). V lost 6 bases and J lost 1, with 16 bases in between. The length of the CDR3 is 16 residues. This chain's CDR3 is CASRKEGAGSGNTIYF. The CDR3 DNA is TGTGCCAGCAGGAAAGAAGGGGCAGGGTCTGGAAACACCATATATTTT.

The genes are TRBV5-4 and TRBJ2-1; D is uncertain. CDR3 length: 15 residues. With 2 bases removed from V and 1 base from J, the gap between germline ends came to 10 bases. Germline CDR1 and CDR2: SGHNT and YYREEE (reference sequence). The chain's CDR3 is CASSFLSRSYNEQFF. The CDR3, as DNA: TGTGCCAGCAGCTTCCTGAGTAGATCCTACAATGAGCAGTTCTTC.

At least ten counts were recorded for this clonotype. As DNA, the CDR3 is TGTGCCAGCAGCTCGGGCGCATTTCACTACGAGCAGTACTTC. Its translation: CASSSGAFHYEQYF. This chain uses TRBV7-9 with TRBJ2-7; D gene uncertain. V lost 4 bases and J 3 bases, leaving 13 bases between the germline ends. There are 14 residues in the CDR3. Germline V gene data show CDR1 as SEHNR and CDR2 as FQNEAQ (reference sequence).

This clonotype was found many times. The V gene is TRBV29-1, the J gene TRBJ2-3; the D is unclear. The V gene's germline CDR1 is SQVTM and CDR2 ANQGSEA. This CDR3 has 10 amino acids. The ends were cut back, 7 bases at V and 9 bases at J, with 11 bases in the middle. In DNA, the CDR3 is TGCAGCGCCAGTTATGAAACGCAGTATTTT. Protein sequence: CSASYETQYF.